Sequencing of this T cell receptor beta chain was carried out in a study of OX40 agonist ivuxolimab in advanced cancers. Method: immunoSEQ multiplex PCR; TCRdb's copy keeps in-frame clones and lacks some. The table includes 70,000 to 75,000 clones, around 85% detected once. V was clipped by 5 bases and J by 4 bases; unmatched bases: 6. The length of the CDR3 is 14 residues. Germline values: CDR1 SGHTA, CDR2 FQGNSA. V gene TRBV7-2 combines with J gene TRBJ2-3; 7 bases match TRBD1. The sequence was obtained from an adult with an advanced solid tumor such as melanoma, head and neck, liver or kidney cancer. Source: CD4+ or CD8+ T cells sorted from blood, taken in a trial of the OX40 agonist ivuxolimab. CDR3 sequence reads: CASSQDRAADTQYF. For the CDR3, the DNA is TGTGCCAGCAGCCAAGACAGGGCGGCAGATACGCAGTATTTT.